What follows are 25 T cell receptor beta chains derived from one specimen sequenced in a study of T cells in Graves' hyperthyroidism and ophthalmopathy. TCR beta CDR3 region amplification was performed from RNA transcripts. RT-PCR in the first round (using the HTBI primer set) targeted the TCR CDR3. One entry per CDR3 protein, called by TCRdb with MiXCR from the multiplex PCR reads. The sample has fewer than 850,000 distinct CDR3 sequences; about 18% are singletons. The sample consisted of blood. The source is a man aged 45-65 years with Graves' hyperthyroidism.

The V call is TRBV27, the J call TRBJ2-7; tentatively, D is TRBD2 (5 bases). Germline lookup yields CDR1 MNHEY and CDR2 SMNVEV (reference sequence). V gave up 7 bases and J gave up 3 bases, with 13 bases separating them. The CDR3 is 13 residues long. The CDR3 is CASMREGDYEQYF. The CDR3 region has the DNA TGTGCCAGCATGCGAGAGGGTGACTACGAGCAGTACTTC.

In its sample, this clonotype was seen a few times. The rearrangement links TRBV11-2 to TRBJ2-3; D is ambiguous. V dropped 5 bases and J dropped 4 bases, with 13 bases sitting between them. Germline CDR1 is SGHAT and CDR2 is FQNNGV. The CDR3 is made up of 14 amino acids. CDR3 coding DNA: TGTGCCAGCAGCGGCCAGTGGGCGGCAGATACGCAGTATTTT. Translated: CASSGQWAADTQYF.

CDR3 region: CASSLYLDKETQYF. CDR3 nucleotide sequence: TGTGCCAGCAGTCTATATTTGGACAAAGAGACCCAGTACTTC. This chain links TRBV6-9 with TRBJ2-5; D might be TRBD1 (5 bases). Germline loops: CDR1 MNHGY, CDR2 SVAAGI. V lost 5 bases to trimming and J lost 3 bases, with 13 bases between them. This CDR3 contains 14 residues.

This clonotype came up a few times. The chain joins TRBV19 to TRBJ2-1; D may match TRBD1 or TRBD2 (5 bases each). The CDR3 contains 16 residues. Trimming stripped 6 bases from V and 9 bases from J, with 24 bases between. Germline CDR1 reads LNHDA; CDR2 reads SQIVND (reference sequence). The CDR3 nucleotides read TGTGCCAGTAGGGGGGTCGGGTTTTCGGTCGAGGGTGAGCAGTTCTTC. This translates into CASRGVGFSVEGEQFF.

This clonotype was seen at least ten times. The rearrangement links TRBV27 to TRBJ2-3; TRBD2 agrees at 12 bases. The CDR3 is made up of 16 amino acids. Losses at the gene ends were 5 bases for V and 5 bases for J; bases not matched to a gene: 8. The germline V gene encodes CDR1 MNHEY and CDR2 SMNVEV (reference sequence). CDR3 in amino acids: CASSPQLAGGRDTQYF. The CDR3 DNA is TGTGCCAGCAGTCCCCAACTAGCGGGAGGACGAGATACGCAGTATTTT.

This clonotype was recorded a few times. A clone one base away is much larger, so this may be a read error. V is TRBV10-3 and J is TRBJ2-7; 9 bases match TRBD1. V lost 3 bases, J lost 9 bases, and 12 bases stayed unmatched. CDR3 length: 15 residues. Per the germline V gene, CDR1 is ENHRY and CDR2 is SYGVKD. The chain's CDR3 is CAISDTGQGDKGQYF. DNA for the CDR3: TGTGCCATCAGTGATACGGGACAGGGTGATAAGGGGCAGTACTTC.

The J gene is TRBJ1-1, the V gene TRBV19; D may be TRBD1 (6 bases). The CDR3 is 16 amino acids. Germline CDR1 is LNHDA and CDR2 is SQIVND (reference sequence). The germline V and J ends were trimmed by 3 bases and 5 bases, with 19 bases remaining between them. CDR3: CASSMGGLMGGTEAFF. Here the CDR3 DNA reads TGTGCCAGTAGTATGGGGGGGCTTATGGGAGGAACTGAAGCTTTCTTT. The variable domain in full, with the rest retrieved from reference TRBV19 and TRBJ1-1, is DGGITQSPKYLFRKEGQNVTLSCEQNLNHDAMYWYRQDPGQGLRLIYYSQIVNDFQKGDIAEGYSVSREKKESFPLTVTSAQKNPTAFYLCASSMGGLMGGTEAFFGQGTRLTVV.

This clonotype was counted ten times or more. The V gene is TRBV7-8, the J gene TRBJ2-5; TRBD1 matches at 10 bases. Germline CDR1 SGHVS, CDR2 FQNEAQ. This CDR3 comprises 16 residues. V gave up 2 bases and J gave up 1 base; unmatched junction bases: 4. CDR3 loop: CASSLPRTGGQETQYF. CDR3 nucleotide sequence: TGTGCCAGCAGCTTACCCCGGACAGGGGGCCAAGAGACCCAGTACTTC.

This clonotype was seen ten or more times. The chain uses TRBV7-2 and TRBJ1-1, with a possible D match to TRBD1 (5 bases). The CDR3 sequence is 12 residues long. Germline values: CDR1 SGHTA, CDR2 FQGNSA. The V end was cut by 8 bases, the J end by 7 bases, with 14 bases between. The CDR3 sequence: CASAPYGGEAFF. CDR3 sequence (DNA): TGTGCCAGCGCCCCATATGGGGGTGAAGCTTTCTTT.

The rearrangement uses TRBV11-2 and TRBJ2-1; unclear D gene. There are 16 residues in the CDR3. The V gene's germline CDR1 is SGHAT and CDR2 FQNNGV. Trimming shortened V by 5 bases and J by 8 bases, and 22 bases separated the two germline ends. The CDR3 nucleotides read TGTGCCAGCAGCCCATGGACCCAAACTTTTGTTGATGAGCAGTTCTTC. This translates into CASSPWTQTFVDEQFF.

This clonotype has ten or more counts. This sequence joins TRBV11-2 and TRBJ1-4, with a possible D match to TRBD1 (6 bases). The CDR3 runs 14 residues. V was pared by 6 bases and J by 2 bases, with 10 bases between. The V gene's germline CDR1 is SGHAT and CDR2 FQNNGV. In DNA form, the CDR3 reads TGTGCCAGCAGTCGGGGACATACTAATGAAAAACTGTTTTTT. Translated: CASSRGHTNEKLFF.

The chain recombines TRBV19 with TRBJ2-1; 7 positions agree with TRBD1. Germline V gene data show CDR1 as LNHDA and CDR2 as SQIVND (reference sequence). The CDR3 is 14 amino acids. V shed 9 bases, J shed 3 bases, and the junction held 8 bases outside the gene matches. The CDR3: CASQRQGNYNEQFF. The CDR3 DNA reads as TGTGCCAGCCAAAGACAGGGAAACTACAATGAGCAGTTCTTC.

This clonotype has a handful of counts. This rearrangement joins TRBV7-9 to TRBJ1-5; 12 bases are shared with TRBD1. Germline CDR1 SEHNR, CDR2 FQNEAQ (reference sequence). V gave up 1 base and J gave up 7 bases; unmatched junction bases: 8. The length of the CDR3 is 17 residues. CDR3 protein: CASSLGGQGASDQPQHF. CDR3 coding DNA: TGTGCCAGCAGCTTAGGGGGACAGGGGGCTTCAGACCAGCCCCAGCATTTT. Full variable domain (missing parts from reference TRBV7-9 and TRBJ1-5): DTGVSQNPRHKITKRGQNVTFRCDPISEHNRLYWYRQTLGQGPEFLTYFQNEAQLEKSRLLSDRFSAERPKGSFSTLEIQRTEQGDSAMYLCASSLGGQGASDQPQHFGDGTRLSIL.

This clonotype occurred many times. V is TRBV20-1 and J is TRBJ1-1, with unresolved D. The V end lost 0 bases, the J end lost 1 base, and 9 bases lay between the germline ends. The germline CDR1 and CDR2 sequences are DFQATT and SNEGSKA (reference sequence). CDR3 length equals 14 residues. CDR3: CSAREGSENTEAFF. The CDR3 bases are TGCAGTGCTAGAGAGGGGAGTGAGAACACTGAAGCTTTCTTT.

This clonotype has at least ten counts. The chain has TRBV27 and TRBJ2-1; the D gene could be TRBD1 or TRBD2 (5 bases each). Per germline, CDR1 MNHEY and CDR2 SMNVEV (reference sequence). The CDR3 length is 16 residues. The ends were cut back, 6 bases at V and 5 bases at J, with 20 bases in the middle. DNA for the CDR3: TGTGCCAGCAGAACCTACCGGGACGATGGTAACAATGAGCAGTTCTTC. Translation gives CASRTYRDDGNNEQFF.

This clonotype was observed many times. This chain links TRBV28 with TRBJ2-1, with D uncertain. The CDR3 consists of 14 residues. Germline lookup yields CDR1 MDHEN and CDR2 SYDVKM. V gave up 4 bases and J gave up 5 bases, with 12 bases separating them. CDR3 sequence reads: CASSSPFADNEQFF. CDR3 nucleotides: TGTGCCAGCAGTTCCCCCTTCGCGGACAATGAGCAGTTCTTC.

This clonotype showed up many times. CDR3 nucleotides: TGTGCCAGCAGCCCCGGTGAGGGAATCGGCACAGATACGCAGTATTTT. This sequence encodes CASSPGEGIGTDTQYF. The chain carries TRBV28 and TRBJ2-3; TRBD2 might be the D (5 bases). The CDR3 spans 16 residues. Trimming cost V 6 bases and J 1 base, with 17 bases left between them. Germline lookup yields CDR1 MDHEN and CDR2 SYDVKM.

With respect to this clonotype: An end of the junction does not agree with germline; a read error may underlie this. The rearrangement joins TRBV29-1 to TRBJ2-1; TRBD1 or TRBD2 may be the D gene (5 bases each). There are 15 residues in the CDR3. Germline V gene sequence: CDR1 SQVTM, CDR2 ANQGSEA. The CDR3 DNA reads TGCAGCGTATATGACCGGGACGTGAGCTACAATGAGCAGTCCTTC. Its protein is CSVYDRDVSYNEQSF.

This clonotype was seen a handful of times. V and J are TRBV9 and TRBJ2-2; D might be TRBD1 (6 bases). Trimming cost V 4 bases and J 7 bases, with 23 bases left between them. In germline, CDR1 is SGDLS, CDR2 YYNGEE. CDR3 length: 17 residues. The CDR3 loop reads CASSTPFSAAGVGELFF. Here the CDR3 DNA reads TGTGCCAGCAGCACCCCTTTCTCGGCGGCAGGGGTCGGGGAGCTGTTTTTT.

V is TRBV6-5 and J is TRBJ1-2; D uncertain. The V end lost 2 bases, the J end lost 7 bases, and 14 bases lay between the germline ends. Germline V CDR1 and CDR2: MNHEY, SVGAGI. The CDR3 consists of 14 residues. CDR3 protein: CASSYDRAPAGYTF. The CDR3 DNA reads as TGTGCCAGCAGTTACGATCGTGCCCCGGCTGGCTACACCTTC.

This clonotype showed up just a few times. The chain joins TRBV4-2 to TRBJ2-1; the D gene is possibly TRBD2 (5 bases). CDR3 size: 16 residues. With 0 bases removed from V and 5 bases from J, the gap between germline ends came to 14 bases. Germline assignment: CDR1 LGHNA and CDR2 YNFKEQ. The CDR3 loop reads CASSQDAERVNNEQFF. The CDR3 DNA sequence: TGTGCCAGCAGCCAAGATGCGGAGAGGGTGAACAATGAGCAGTTCTTC.

In its sample, this clonotype was seen many times. The chain couples TRBV7-2 to TRBJ1-1, with 10 bases aligning to TRBD1. The length of the CDR3 is 16 residues. V dropped 3 bases and J dropped 1; count of bases not matched to a gene: 5. Germline CDR1 reads SGHTA; CDR2 reads FQGNSA. The CDR3 protein is CASSFMTGGANTEAFF. In nucleotides, the CDR3 is TGTGCCAGCAGCTTTATGACAGGGGGCGCGAACACTGAAGCTTTCTTT.

This chain joins TRBV28 and TRBJ1-5, with unresolved D. Trimming removed 6 bases from V and 5 bases from J, with 14 bases in between. Germline loops: CDR1 MDHEN, CDR2 SYDVKM. The CDR3 contains 14 residues. The chain's CDR3 is CASSPGRLDQPQHF. The CDR3 DNA follows: TGTGCCAGCAGCCCAGGACGGTTAGATCAGCCCCAGCATTTT.

This clonotype has ten or more counts. The chain carries TRBV28 and TRBJ2-7, with a possible D match to TRBD1 (6 bases). Germline lookup yields CDR1 MDHEN and CDR2 SYDVKM. The CDR3 extends over 12 amino acids. V lost 10 bases to trimming and J lost 3 bases, with 13 bases between them. The CDR3 here is CATSGHLYEQYF. The CDR3 bases are TGTGCCACCTCGGGACACCTCTACGAGCAGTACTTC.

This rearrangement joins TRBV3-1 to TRBJ1-6; D unclear. Germline assignment: CDR1 LGHDT and CDR2 YNNKEL (reference sequence). V was cut by 0 bases and J by 14 bases, with 8 bases left in between. This CDR3 comprises 12 residues. CDR3 loop: CASSQDDRALHF. CDR3 sequence (DNA): TGTGCCAGCAGCCAAGACGATCGAGCCCTCCACTTT.